The source of this TCR beta chain is a study of T cell repertoires in cytomegalovirus infection (dated 2019 in TCRdb). With respect to the entire study: Donor HLA type was relevant to the analysis, as public TCR beta signatures indicated carriage of CMV infection together with the matching HLA type.

Overall study outcomes, separate from this receptor: In the ex vivo response, HLA-C-restricted CMV-specific TCR beta clonotypes were dominant, and in two of eight donors the single most frequent clonotype came from this HLA-C-restricted group. In both this cohort and an independent roughly 350-donor cohort, the cumulative frequency of public TCR beta family members distinguished carriers of CMV infection plus the relevant HLA type.

With respect to this clonotype: What antigen it recognizes has not been identified. There are no base qualities to consult, and no much larger clone falls within one base.

Data came from an Illumina HiSeq 1500. TCRdb reprocessing: public reads trimmed at Q25 with fastp, clones called with MiXCR, in-frame beta chains kept. Every distinct CDR3 protein forms one entry, paired with its most common genes and DNA. Present in this sample are 300,000 or so distinct CDR3 sequences, roughly 26% of which were seen just once. The biggest ten clones account for roughly 13% of the sample. Sequencing was carried out using PBMCs. This TCR was recovered from a human donor in good health (CMV status not recorded). Some clones in this sample may be carry-over from other donors' samples.

The encoded CDR3 is CASSVGLAPEQYF. Read as DNA, the sequence is TGTGCCAGCAGTGTGGGACTAGCCCCCGAGCAGTACTTC. Recombination joined TRBV2 with TRBJ2-7, with TRBD2 identical over 9 junction bases. V is trimmed back by 4 bases and J by 6 bases, and the junction contains 4 bases that no gene match accounts for. The CDR3 spans 13 residues, from the cysteine through the phenylalanine. The read is trimmed to its CDR3 DNA, 39 bases read in frame from base 1. CDR1 and CDR2 are drawn from the germline V gene: SNHLY, FYNNEI.